This TCR beta chain was captured by sequencing in a study of neurological immune-mediated disorders. Time point meaning: longitudinal time-point 1 (baseline). 5'RACE with 10-nucleotide random UMIs generated the cDNA. TCRdb reprocessed the 5' RACE reads with MiXCR, giving one entry per CDR3 protein. The table has about 49,000 distinct CDR3 sequences, roughly 10% seen once; the top ten hold roughly 1.5%. The CDR3 is 16 amino acids. V shed 1 base and J 9 bases; nucleotides not matched to a gene: 10. CDR1 LNHNV and CDR2 YYDKDF come from the germline V gene (reference sequence). This clonotype was detected many times.

This chain joins TRBV15 and TRBJ2-1, with 9 nucleotides matching TRBD1. The clonotype was recovered from a woman between 35 and 50 years old in good health. Specimen: PBMCs. The CDR3 region is CATSRGGGTGHAEQFF. The CDR3 DNA reads TGTGCCACCAGCAGAGGTGGGGGGACAGGGCACGCTGAGCAGTTCTTC.